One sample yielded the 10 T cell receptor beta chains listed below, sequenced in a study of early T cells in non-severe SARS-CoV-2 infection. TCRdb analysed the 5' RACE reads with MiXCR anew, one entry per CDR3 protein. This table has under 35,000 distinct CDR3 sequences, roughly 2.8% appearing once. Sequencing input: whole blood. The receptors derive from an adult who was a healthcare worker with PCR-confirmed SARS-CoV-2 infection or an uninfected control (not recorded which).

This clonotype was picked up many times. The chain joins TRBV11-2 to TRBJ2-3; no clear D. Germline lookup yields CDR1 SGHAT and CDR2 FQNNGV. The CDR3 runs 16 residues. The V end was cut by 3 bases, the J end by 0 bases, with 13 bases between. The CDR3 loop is CASSFGPGGSTDTQYF. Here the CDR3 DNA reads TGTGCCAGCAGCTTTGGGCCCGGCGGTAGCACAGATACGCAGTATTTT.

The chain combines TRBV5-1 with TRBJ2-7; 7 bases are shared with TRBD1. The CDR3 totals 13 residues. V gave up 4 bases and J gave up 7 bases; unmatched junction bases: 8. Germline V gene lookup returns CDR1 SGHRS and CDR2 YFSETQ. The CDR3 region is CASSPWTGREQYV. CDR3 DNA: TGCGCCAGCAGCCCATGGACAGGCCGGGAGCAGTACGTC.

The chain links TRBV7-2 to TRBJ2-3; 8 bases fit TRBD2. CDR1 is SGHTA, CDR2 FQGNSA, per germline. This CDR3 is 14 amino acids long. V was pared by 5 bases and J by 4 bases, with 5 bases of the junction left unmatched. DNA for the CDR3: TGTGCCAGCAGCCCCGGGGGGGCATCAGATACGCAGTATTTT. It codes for CASSPGGASDTQYF.

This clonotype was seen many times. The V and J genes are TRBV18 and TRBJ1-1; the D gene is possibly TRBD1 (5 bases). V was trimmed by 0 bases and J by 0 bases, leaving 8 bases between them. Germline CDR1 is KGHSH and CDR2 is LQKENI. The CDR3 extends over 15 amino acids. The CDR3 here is CASSPPQGMNTEAFF. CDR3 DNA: TGTGCCAGCTCACCACCGCAGGGCATGAACACTGAAGCTTTCTTT.

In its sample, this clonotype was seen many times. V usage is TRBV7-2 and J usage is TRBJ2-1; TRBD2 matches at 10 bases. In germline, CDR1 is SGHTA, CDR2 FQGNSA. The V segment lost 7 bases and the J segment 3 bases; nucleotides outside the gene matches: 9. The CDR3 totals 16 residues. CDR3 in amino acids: CASTQLAGGYYNEQFF. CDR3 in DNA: TGTGCCAGCACCCAATTAGCGGGGGGATACTACAATGAGCAGTTCTTC.

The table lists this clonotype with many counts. The CDR3 DNA reads TGTGCCAGCAGCTTTCGAAACCCGGGACAGGGGGCCGGGGAGCTGTTTTTT. This gives the protein CASSFRNPGQGAGELFF. This chain joins TRBV7-9 and TRBJ2-2; 11 bases are a match to TRBD1. V was clipped by 3 bases and J by 6 bases; unmatched bases: 9. The CDR3 sequence is 17 residues long. CDR1 is SEHNR, CDR2 FQNEAQ, per germline (reference sequence).

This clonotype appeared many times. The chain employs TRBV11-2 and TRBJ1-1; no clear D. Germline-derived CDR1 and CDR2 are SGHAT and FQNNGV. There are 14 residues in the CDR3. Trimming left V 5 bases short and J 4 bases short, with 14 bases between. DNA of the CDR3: TGTGCCAGCAGCCCATTCGTGGGAGGCACTGAAGCTTTCTTT. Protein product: CASSPFVGGTEAFF.

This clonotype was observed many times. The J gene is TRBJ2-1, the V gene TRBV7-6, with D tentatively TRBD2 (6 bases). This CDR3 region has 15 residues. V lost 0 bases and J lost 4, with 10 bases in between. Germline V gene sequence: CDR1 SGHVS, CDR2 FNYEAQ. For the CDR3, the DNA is TGTGCCAGCAGCTTAGCTATCGGGAGTTACAATGAGCAGTTCTTC. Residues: CASSLAIGSYNEQFF.

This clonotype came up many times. The CDR3 coding sequence is TGTGCCAGCAGCTCAGGGGGGTTGTTGAGCAATCAGCCCCAGCATTTT. Protein sequence: CASSSGGLLSNQPQHF. The chain has TRBV7-2 and TRBJ1-5; 7 bases are a match to TRBD1. There are 16 residues in the CDR3. Trimming at V came to 4 bases and at J to 1 base, leaving 7 bases not matched to a gene. Germline V gene data show CDR1 as SGHTA and CDR2 as FQGNSA.

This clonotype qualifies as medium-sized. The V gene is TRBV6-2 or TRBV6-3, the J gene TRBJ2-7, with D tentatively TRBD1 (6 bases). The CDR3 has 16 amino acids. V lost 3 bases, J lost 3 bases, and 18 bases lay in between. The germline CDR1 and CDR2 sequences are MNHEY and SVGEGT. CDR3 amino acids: CASSYYPGTPHYEQYV. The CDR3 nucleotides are TGTGCCAGCAGTTATTACCCCGGGACACCACACTACGAGCAGTACGTC.